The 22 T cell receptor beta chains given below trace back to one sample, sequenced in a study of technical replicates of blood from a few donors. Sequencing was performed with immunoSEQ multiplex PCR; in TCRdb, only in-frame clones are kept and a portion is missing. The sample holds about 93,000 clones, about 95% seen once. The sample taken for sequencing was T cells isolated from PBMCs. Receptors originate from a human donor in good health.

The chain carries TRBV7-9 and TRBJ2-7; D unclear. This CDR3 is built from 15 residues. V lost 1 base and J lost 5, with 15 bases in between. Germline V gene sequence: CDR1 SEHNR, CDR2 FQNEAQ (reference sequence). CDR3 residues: CASSLGLLESDEQYF. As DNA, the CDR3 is TGTGCCAGCAGCTTAGGTTTACTGGAGTCGGACGAGCAGTACTTC.

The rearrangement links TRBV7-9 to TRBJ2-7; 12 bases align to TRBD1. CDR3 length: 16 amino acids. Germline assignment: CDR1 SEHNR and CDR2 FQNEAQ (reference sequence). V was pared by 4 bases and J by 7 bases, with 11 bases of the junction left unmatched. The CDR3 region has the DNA TGTGCCAGCAGCTCCAGCAGGGACAGGGGGCCGGAAGAGCAGTACTTC. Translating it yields CASSSSRDRGPEEQYF.

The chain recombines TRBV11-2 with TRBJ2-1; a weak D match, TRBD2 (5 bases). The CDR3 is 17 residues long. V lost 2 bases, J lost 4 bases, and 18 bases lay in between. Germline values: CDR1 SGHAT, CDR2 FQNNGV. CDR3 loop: CASSLILRASVYNEQFF. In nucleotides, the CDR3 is TGTGCCAGCAGCTTAATCTTGAGGGCCTCTGTTTACAATGAGCAGTTCTTC.

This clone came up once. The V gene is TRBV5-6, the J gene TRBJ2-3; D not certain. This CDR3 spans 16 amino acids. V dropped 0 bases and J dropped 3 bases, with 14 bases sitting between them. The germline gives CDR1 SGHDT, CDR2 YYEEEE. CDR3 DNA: TGTGCCAGCAGCTTGGCCGCGAGTCAACGGACAGATACGCAGTATTTT. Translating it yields CASSLAASQRTDTQYF.

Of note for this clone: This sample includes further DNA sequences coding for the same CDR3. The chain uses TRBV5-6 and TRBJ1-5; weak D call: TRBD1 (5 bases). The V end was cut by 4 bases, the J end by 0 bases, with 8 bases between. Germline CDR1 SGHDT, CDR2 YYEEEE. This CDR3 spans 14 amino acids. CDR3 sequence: CASSRQLSNQPQHF. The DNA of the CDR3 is TGTGCCAGCAGCCGACAGCTTAGCAATCAGCCCCAGCATTTT.

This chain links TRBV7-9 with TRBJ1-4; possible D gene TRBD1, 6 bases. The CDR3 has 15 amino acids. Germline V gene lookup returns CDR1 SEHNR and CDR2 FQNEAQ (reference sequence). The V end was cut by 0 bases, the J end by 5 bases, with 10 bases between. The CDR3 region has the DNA TGTGCCAGCAGCTTAGCGAGGACAGACAATGAAAAACTGTTTTTT. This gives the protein CASSLARTDNEKLFF.

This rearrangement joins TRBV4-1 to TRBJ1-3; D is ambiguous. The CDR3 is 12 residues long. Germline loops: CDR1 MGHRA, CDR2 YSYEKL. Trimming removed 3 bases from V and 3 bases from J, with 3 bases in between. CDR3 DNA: TGCGCCAGCAGCCACGGTGGAAACACCATATATTTT. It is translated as CASSHGGNTIYF.

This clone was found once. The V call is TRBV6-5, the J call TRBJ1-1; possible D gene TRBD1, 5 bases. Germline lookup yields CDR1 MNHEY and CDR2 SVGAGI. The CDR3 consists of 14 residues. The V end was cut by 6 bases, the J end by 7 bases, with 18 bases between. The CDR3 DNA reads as TGTGCCAGCAGCCTAAGGGGATCGGTGCGTGAAGCTTTCTTT. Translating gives CASSLRGSVREAFF.

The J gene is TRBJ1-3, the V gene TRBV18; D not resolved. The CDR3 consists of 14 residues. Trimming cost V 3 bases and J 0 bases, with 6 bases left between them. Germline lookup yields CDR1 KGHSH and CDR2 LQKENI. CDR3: CASSPTGSGNTIYF. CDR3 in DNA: TGTGCCAGCTCACCGACGGGCTCTGGAAACACCATATATTTT.

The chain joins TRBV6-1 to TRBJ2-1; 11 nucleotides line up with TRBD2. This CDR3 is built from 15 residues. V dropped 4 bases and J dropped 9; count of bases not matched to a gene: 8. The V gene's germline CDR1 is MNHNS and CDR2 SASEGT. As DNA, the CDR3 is TGTGCCAGCAGTGCTCCCACCGGGACTAGCGGTGAGCAGTTCTTC. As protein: CASSAPTGTSGEQFF.

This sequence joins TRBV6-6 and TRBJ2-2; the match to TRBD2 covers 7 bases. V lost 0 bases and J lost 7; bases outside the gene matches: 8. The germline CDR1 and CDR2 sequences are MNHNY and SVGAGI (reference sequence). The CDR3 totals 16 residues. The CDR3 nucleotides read TGTGCCAGCAGTTACTCGAGGGAAAGGGAGGGCGGGGAGCTGTTTTTT. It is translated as CASSYSREREGGELFF.

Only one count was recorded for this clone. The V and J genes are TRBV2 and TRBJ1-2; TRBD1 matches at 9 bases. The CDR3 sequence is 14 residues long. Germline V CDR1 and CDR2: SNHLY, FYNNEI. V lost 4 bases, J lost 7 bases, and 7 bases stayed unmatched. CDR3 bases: TGTGCCAGCAGTGCCCAACAGGGGGCATCTGGCTACACCTTC. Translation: CASSAQQGASGYTF.

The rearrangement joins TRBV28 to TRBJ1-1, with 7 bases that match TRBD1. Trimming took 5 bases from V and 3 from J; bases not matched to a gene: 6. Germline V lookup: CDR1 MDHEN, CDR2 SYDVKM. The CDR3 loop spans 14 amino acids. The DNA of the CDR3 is TGTGCCAGCAGTCCGGGACAGCGCGACACTGAAGCTTTCTTT. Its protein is CASSPGQRDTEAFF. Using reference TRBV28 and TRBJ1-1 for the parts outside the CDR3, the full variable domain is DVKVTQSSRYLVKRTGEKVFLECVQDMDHENMFWYRQDPGLGLRLIYFSYDVKMKEKGDIPEGYSVSREKKERFSLILESASTNQTSMYLCASSPGQRDTEAFFGQGTRLTVV.

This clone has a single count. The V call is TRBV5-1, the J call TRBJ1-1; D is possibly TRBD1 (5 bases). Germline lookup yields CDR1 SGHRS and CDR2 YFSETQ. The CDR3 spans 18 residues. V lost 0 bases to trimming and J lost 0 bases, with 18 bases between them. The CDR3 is CASSLAPKMLTVNTEAFF. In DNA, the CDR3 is TGCGCCAGCAGCTTGGCTCCTAAAATGTTGACAGTGAACACTGAAGCTTTCTTT.

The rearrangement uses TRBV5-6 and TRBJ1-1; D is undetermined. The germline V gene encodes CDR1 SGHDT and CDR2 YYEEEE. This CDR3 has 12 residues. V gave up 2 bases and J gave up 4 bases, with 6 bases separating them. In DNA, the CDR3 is TGTGCCAGCAGCTTCGGTCGCACTGAAGCTTTCTTT. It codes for CASSFGRTEAFF. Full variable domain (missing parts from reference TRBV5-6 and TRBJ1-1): DAGVTQSPTHLIKTRGQQVTLRCSPKSGHDTVSWYQQALGQGPQFIFQYYEEEERQRGNFPDRFSGHQFPNYSSELNVNALLLGDSALYLCASSFGRTEAFFGQGTRLTVV.

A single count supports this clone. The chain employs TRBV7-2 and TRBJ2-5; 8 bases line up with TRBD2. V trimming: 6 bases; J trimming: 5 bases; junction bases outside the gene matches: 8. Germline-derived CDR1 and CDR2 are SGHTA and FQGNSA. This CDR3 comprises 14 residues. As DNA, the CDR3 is TGTGCCAGCAGATATACGGGAGGGGCGGAGACCCAGTACTTC. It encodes CASRYTGGAETQYF.

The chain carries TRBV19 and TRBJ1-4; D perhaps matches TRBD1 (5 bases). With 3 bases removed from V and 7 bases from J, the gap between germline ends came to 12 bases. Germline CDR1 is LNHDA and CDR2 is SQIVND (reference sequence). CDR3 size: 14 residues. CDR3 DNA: TGTGCCAGTAGTATTCAGGGTCGGCGTGAAAAACTGTTTTTT. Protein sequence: CASSIQGRREKLFF.

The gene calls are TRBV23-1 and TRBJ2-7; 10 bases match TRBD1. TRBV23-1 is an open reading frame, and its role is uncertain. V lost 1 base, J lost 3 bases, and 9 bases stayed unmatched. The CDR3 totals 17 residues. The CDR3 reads CASSQLGDRDRGYEQYF. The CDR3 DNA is TGCGCCAGCAGTCAATTAGGAGACCGGGACAGGGGCTACGAGCAGTACTTC.

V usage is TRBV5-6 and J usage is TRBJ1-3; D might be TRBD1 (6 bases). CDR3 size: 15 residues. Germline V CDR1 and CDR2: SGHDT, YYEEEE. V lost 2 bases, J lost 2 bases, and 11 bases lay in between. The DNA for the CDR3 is TGTGCCAGCAGCTTACAGGGACCCGCTGGAAACACCATATATTTT. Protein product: CASSLQGPAGNTIYF.

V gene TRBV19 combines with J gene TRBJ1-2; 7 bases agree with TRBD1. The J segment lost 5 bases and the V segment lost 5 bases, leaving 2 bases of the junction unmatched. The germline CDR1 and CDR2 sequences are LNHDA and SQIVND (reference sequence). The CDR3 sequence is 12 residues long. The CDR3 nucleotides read TGTGCCAGTAGTGGACAGGAGTATGGCTACACCTTC. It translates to CASSGQEYGYTF.

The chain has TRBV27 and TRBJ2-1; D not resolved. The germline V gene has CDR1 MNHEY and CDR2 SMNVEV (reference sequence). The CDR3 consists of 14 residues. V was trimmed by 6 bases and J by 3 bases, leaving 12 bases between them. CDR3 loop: CASSPWRIYNEQFF. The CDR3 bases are TGTGCCAGCAGCCCGTGGCGGATCTACAATGAGCAGTTCTTC.

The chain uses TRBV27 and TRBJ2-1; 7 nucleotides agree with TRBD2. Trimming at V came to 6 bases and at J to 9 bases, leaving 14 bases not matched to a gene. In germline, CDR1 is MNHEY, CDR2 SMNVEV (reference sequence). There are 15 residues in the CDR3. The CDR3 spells CASRLAGADTSEQFF. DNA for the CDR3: TGTGCCAGCAGACTTGCGGGAGCAGACACGAGTGAGCAGTTCTTC.